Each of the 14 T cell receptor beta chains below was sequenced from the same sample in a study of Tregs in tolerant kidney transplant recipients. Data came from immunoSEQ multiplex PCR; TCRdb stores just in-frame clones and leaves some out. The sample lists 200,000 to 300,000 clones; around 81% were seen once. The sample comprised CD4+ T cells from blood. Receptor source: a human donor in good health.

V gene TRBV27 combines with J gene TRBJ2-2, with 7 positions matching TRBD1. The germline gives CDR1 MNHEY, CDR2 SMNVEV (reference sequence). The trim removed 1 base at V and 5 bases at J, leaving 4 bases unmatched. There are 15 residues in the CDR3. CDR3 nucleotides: TGTGCCAGCAGTTTATGGGGACAGACGACCGGGGAGCTGTTTTTT. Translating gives CASSLWGQTTGELFF.

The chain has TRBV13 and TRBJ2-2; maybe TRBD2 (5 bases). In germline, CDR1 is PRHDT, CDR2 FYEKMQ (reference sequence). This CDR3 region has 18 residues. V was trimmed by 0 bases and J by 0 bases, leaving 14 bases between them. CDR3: CASSLGLSGRTNTGELFF. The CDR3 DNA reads TGTGCCAGCAGCTTAGGCCTGAGCGGACGCACGAACACCGGGGAGCTGTTTTTT. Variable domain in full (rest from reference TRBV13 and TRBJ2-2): AAGVIQSPRHLIKEKRETATLKCYPIPRHDTVYWYQQGPGQDPQFLISFYEKMQSDKGSIPDRFSAQQFSDYHSELNMSSLELGDSALYFCASSLGLSGRTNTGELFFGEGSRLTVL.

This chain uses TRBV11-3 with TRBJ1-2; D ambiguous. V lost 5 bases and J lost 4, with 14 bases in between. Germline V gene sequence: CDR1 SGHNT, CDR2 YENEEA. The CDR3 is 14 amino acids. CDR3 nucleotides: TGTGCCAGCAGCCCCCCTTGGACGGGCTATGGCTACACCTTC. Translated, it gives CASSPPWTGYGYTF.

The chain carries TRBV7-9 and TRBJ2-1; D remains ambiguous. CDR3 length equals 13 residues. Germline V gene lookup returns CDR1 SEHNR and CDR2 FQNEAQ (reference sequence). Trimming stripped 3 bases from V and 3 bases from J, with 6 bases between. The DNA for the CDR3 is TGTGCCAGCAGCTTTTCGGGCTACAATGAGCAGTTCTTC. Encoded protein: CASSFSGYNEQFF.

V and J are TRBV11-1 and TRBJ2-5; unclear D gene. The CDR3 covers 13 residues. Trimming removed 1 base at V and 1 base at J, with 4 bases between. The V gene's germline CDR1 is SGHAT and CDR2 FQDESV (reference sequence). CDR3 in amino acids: CASSLVAQETQYF. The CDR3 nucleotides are TGTGCCAGCAGCTTAGTTGCCCAAGAGACCCAGTACTTC. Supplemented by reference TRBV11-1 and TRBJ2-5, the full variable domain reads EAEVAQSPRYKITEKSQAVAFWCDPISGHATLYWYRQILGQGPELLVQFQDESVVDDSQLPKDRFSAERLKGVDSTLKIQPAELGDSAMYLCASSLVAQETQYFGPGTRLLVL.

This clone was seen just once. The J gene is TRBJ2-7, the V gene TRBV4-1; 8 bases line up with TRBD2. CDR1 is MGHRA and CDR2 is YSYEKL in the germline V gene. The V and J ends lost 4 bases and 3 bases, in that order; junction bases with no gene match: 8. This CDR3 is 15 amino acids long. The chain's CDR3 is CASSLLLREDYEQYF. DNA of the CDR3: TGCGCCAGCAGCCTACTACTGCGGGAGGACTACGAGCAGTACTTC.

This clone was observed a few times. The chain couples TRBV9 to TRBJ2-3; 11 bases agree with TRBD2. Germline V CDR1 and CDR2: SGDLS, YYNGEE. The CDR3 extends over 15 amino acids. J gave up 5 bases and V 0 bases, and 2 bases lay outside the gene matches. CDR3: CASSVGLAGGDTQYF. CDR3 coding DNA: TGTGCCAGCAGCGTAGGGCTAGCGGGGGGAGATACGCAGTATTTT. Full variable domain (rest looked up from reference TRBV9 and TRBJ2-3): DSGVTQTPKHLITATGQRVTLRCSPRSGDLSVYWYQQSLDQGLQFLIQYYNGEERAKGNILERFSAQQFPDLHSELNLSSLELGDSALYFCASSVGLAGGDTQYFGPGTRLTVL.

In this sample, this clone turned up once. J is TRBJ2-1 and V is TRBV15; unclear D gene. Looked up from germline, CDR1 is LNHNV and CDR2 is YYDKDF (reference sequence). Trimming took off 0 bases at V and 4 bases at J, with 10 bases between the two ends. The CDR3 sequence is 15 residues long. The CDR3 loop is CATSRDPLVYNEQFF. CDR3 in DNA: TGTGCCACCAGCAGAGACCCCCTGGTTTACAATGAGCAGTTCTTC.

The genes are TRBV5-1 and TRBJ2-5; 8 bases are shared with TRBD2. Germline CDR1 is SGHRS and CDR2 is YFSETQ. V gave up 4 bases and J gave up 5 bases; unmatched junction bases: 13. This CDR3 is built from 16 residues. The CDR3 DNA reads TGCGCCAGCAGCCCCGGGGCCAGCGGGAGTCAGGAGACCCAGTACTTC. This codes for CASSPGASGSQETQYF. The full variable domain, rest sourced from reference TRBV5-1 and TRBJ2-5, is KAGVTQTPRYLIKTRGQQVTLSCSPISGHRSVSWYQQTPGQGLQFLFEYFSETQRNKGNFPGRFSGRQFSNSRSEMNVSTLELGDSALYLCASSPGASGSQETQYFGPGTRLLVL.

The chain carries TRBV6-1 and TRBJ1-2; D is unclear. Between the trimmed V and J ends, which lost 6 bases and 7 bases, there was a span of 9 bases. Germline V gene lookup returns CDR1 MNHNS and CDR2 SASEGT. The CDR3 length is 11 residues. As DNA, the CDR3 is TGTGCCAGCAGGTCAGTGTCTGGCTACACCTTC. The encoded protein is CASRSVSGYTF.

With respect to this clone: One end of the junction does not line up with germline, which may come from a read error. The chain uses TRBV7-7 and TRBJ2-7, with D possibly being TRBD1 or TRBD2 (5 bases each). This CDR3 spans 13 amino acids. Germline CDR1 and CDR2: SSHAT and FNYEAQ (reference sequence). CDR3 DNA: TGTGCTAGCAGCTTAGGGACGGCCTACGAGCAGTACTTC. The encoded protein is CASSLGTAYEQYF.

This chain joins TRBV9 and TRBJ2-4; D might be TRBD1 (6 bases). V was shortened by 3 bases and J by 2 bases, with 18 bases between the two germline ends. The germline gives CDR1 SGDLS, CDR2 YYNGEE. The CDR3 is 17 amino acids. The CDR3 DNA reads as TGTGCCAGCAGCGGACAGGATTGGGTTGGGACCAAAAACATTCAGTACTTC. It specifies CASSGQDWVGTKNIQYF.

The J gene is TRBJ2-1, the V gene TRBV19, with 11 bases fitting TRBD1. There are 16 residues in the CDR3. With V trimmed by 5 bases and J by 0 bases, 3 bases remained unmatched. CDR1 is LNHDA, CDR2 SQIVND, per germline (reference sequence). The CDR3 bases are TGTGCCAGTAGTTTCGGGACAGGGGGCTCCTACAATGAGCAGTTCTTC. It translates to CASSFGTGGSYNEQFF.

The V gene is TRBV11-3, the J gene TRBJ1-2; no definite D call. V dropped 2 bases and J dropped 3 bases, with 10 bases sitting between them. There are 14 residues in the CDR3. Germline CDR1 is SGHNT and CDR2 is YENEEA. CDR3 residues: CASSLNPGDYGYTF. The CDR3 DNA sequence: TGTGCCAGCAGCTTAAATCCAGGAGACTATGGCTACACCTTC. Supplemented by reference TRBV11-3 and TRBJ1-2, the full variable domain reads EAGVVQSPRYKIIEKKQPVAFWCNPISGHNTLYWYLQNLGQGPELLIRYENEEAVDDSQLPKDRFSAERLKGVDSTLKIQPAELGDSAVYLCASSLNPGDYGYTFGSGTRLTVV.